The next 26 T cell receptor beta chains were all read from a single sample in a study of OX40 agonist ivuxolimab in advanced cancers. Sequencing used immunoSEQ multiplex PCR; TCRdb keeps in-frame clones, though not all of them. The sample includes some 58,000 clones, roughly 89% seen only once; the top ten take roughly 0.69%. The input for sequencing was CD4+ or CD8+ T cells sorted from blood, taken in a trial of the OX40 agonist ivuxolimab. The receptor source for this set is an adult with an advanced solid tumor such as melanoma, head and neck, liver or kidney cancer.

The CDR3, as DNA: TGCGCCAGCAGCTTGTATCGCCTCAGGGATGAGCAGTTCTTC. This encodes CASSLYRLRDEQFF. The rearrangement uses TRBV5-1 and TRBJ2-1; TRBD1 is a possible D gene (5 bases). The V gene lost 1 base and the J gene lost 8 bases, with 13 bases spanning the gap. The germline gives CDR1 SGHRS, CDR2 YFSETQ. The CDR3 has 14 amino acids.

The chain combines TRBV18 with TRBJ1-1; unclear D gene. Germline V CDR1 and CDR2: KGHSH, LQKENI. The CDR3 has 13 amino acids. The V and J ends lost 4 bases and 0 bases respectively, with 6 bases between them. Here the CDR3 DNA reads TGTGCCAGCTCACAAGGGATGAACACTGAAGCTTTCTTT. Amino acids: CASSQGMNTEAFF.

The chain joins TRBV6-5 to TRBJ2-7; the match to TRBD1 covers 8 bases. CDR1 is MNHEY and CDR2 is SVGAGI in the germline V gene. Losses at the gene ends were 4 bases for V and 3 bases for J; bases not matched to a gene: 8. There are 15 residues in the CDR3. The CDR3 protein is CASSSPGGKDYEQYF. The CDR3 DNA reads as TGTGCCAGCAGTTCTCCAGGGGGCAAGGACTACGAGCAGTACTTC.

The chain joins TRBV30 to TRBJ1-1; TRBD1 matches at 9 bases. CDR1 GTSNPN and CDR2 SVGIG come from the germline V gene (reference sequence). The CDR3 consists of 12 residues. J was trimmed by 5 bases and V by 8 bases; bases with no gene match: 6. CDR3 sequence: CAHGTGWTEAFF. CDR3 coding DNA: TGTGCCCACGGGACAGGGTGGACTGAAGCTTTCTTT.

CDR3 amino acids: CASSGTSGGKLVYEQYF. The DNA of the CDR3 is TGTGCCAGCAGCGGGACTAGCGGGGGAAAACTCGTCTACGAGCAGTACTTC. The chain employs TRBV7-9 and TRBJ2-7; the match to TRBD2 covers 14 bases. V gave up 5 bases and J gave up 3 bases; unmatched junction bases: 9. The CDR3 is 17 amino acids. Germline CDR1 is SEHNR and CDR2 is FQNEAQ (reference sequence). The full variable domain, in which reference TRBV7-9 and TRBJ2-7 provide the parts outside the CDR3, is DTGVSQNPRHKITKRGQNVTFRCDPISEHNRLYWYRQTLGQGPEFLTYFQNEAQLEKSRLLSDRFSAERPKGSFSTLEIQRTEQGDSAMYLCASSGTSGGKLVYEQYFGPGTRLTVT.

The V gene is TRBV4-1, the J gene TRBJ2-7; D not resolved. The CDR3 runs 14 residues. Germline-derived CDR1 and CDR2 are MGHRA and YSYEKL. Trimming took 1 base from V and 0 from J, leaving 7 bases between them. CDR3 in DNA: TGCGCCAGCAGCCAAGGCCGCTCCTCCTACGAGCAGTACTTC. It codes for CASSQGRSSYEQYF.

The table lists this clone with a count of one. V is TRBV4-3 and J is TRBJ1-3; maybe TRBD1 (6 bases). Germline CDR1 is LGHNA and CDR2 is YSLEER. The CDR3 has 18 amino acids. V gave up 0 bases and J gave up 2 bases, with 17 bases separating them. The DNA for the CDR3 is TGCGCCAGCAGCCAAGATGTGGGGGCCCGGGAAACTGGAAACACCATATATTTT. Its protein product is CASSQDVGARETGNTIYF.

This clone was seen just once. The V call is TRBV19, the J call TRBJ2-2; TRBD2 is a possible D gene (7 bases). CDR3 length: 16 residues. The V end was cut by 3 bases, the J end by 3 bases, with 14 bases between. Germline-derived CDR1 and CDR2 are LNHDA and SQIVND (reference sequence). Written as DNA, the CDR3 is TGTGCCAGTAGTATTTTTGGCGGGGGCGACACCGGGGAGCTGTTTTTT. Translating it yields CASSIFGGGDTGELFF. Complete variable domain (other parts from reference TRBV19 and TRBJ2-2): DGGITQSPKYLFRKEGQNVTLSCEQNLNHDAMYWYRQDPGQGLRLIYYSQIVNDFQKGDIAEGYSVSREKKESFPLTVTSAQKNPTAFYLCASSIFGGGDTGELFFGEGSRLTVL.

The V gene is TRBV5-6, the J gene TRBJ1-6; 7 bases are a match to TRBD1. CDR3 length: 18 amino acids. Germline-derived CDR1 and CDR2 are SGHDT and YYEEEE. V lost 2 bases, J lost 0 bases, and 8 bases stayed unmatched. The CDR3 loop is CASSFRDSVSSYNSPLHF. The CDR3 DNA reads TGTGCCAGCAGCTTTCGGGACAGCGTTAGCTCCTATAATTCACCCCTCCACTTT.

The chain combines TRBV27 with TRBJ2-2; 10 nucleotides align to TRBD2. Germline V gene data show CDR1 as MNHEY and CDR2 as SMNVEV (reference sequence). The V segment lost 4 bases and the J segment 5 bases; nucleotides outside the gene matches: 7. This CDR3 region has 16 residues. CDR3 sequence reads: CASSWASGRWTGELFF. CDR3 bases: TGTGCCAGCAGTTGGGCTAGCGGGAGATGGACCGGGGAGCTGTTTTTT.

The V call is TRBV7-8, the J call TRBJ1-1, with 7 bases identical to TRBD1. V dropped 5 bases and J dropped 5; count of bases not matched to a gene: 11. The CDR3 length is 15 residues. CDR1 SGHVS and CDR2 FQNEAQ come from the germline V gene. The CDR3 region is CASSTRSGGRTEAFF. DNA for the CDR3: TGTGCCAGCAGCACCCGGTCAGGGGGGAGGACTGAAGCTTTCTTT. The whole variable domain, remainder taken from reference TRBV7-8 and TRBJ1-1, is GAGVSQSPRYKVAKRGQDVALRCDPISGHVSLFWYQQALGQGPEFLTYFQNEAQLDKSGLPSDRFFAERPEGSVSTLKIQRTQQEDSAVYLCASSTRSGGRTEAFFGQGTRLTVV.

The J gene is TRBJ2-6, the V gene TRBV6-5, with D uncertain. V dropped 2 bases and J dropped 0 bases, with 8 bases sitting between them. The CDR3 contains 16 residues. In germline, CDR1 is MNHEY, CDR2 SVGAGI. The CDR3 loop reads CASSYHGFSGANVLTF. DNA for the CDR3: TGTGCCAGCAGTTACCACGGGTTCTCTGGGGCCAACGTCCTGACTTTC.

This chain joins TRBV5-6 and TRBJ1-3, with D maybe TRBD1 (6 bases). With 4 bases removed from V and 4 bases from J, the gap between germline ends came to 15 bases. CDR3 length: 15 amino acids. CDR1 and CDR2 from the germline V gene are SGHDT and YYEEEE. CDR3 protein: CASSTDRRRGNTIYF. DNA of the CDR3: TGTGCCAGCAGCACCGACAGGAGGAGGGGAAACACCATATATTTT. Based on the CDR3 plus reference TRBV5-6 and TRBJ1-3, the full variable domain is DAGVTQSPTHLIKTRGQQVTLRCSPKSGHDTVSWYQQALGQGPQFIFQYYEEEERQRGNFPDRFSGHQFPNYSSELNVNALLLGDSALYLCASSTDRRRGNTIYFGEGSWLTVV.

The chain couples TRBV5-1 to TRBJ2-1; 8 bases are shared with TRBD2. V trimming: 1 base; J trimming: 3 bases; junction bases outside the gene matches: 3. This CDR3 contains 15 residues. The germline V gene has CDR1 SGHRS and CDR2 YFSETQ. The CDR3 loop reads CASSLYGGDYNEQFF. CDR3 DNA: TGCGCCAGCAGCTTGTACGGGGGGGACTACAATGAGCAGTTCTTC. Full variable domain (rest looked up from reference TRBV5-1 and TRBJ2-1): KAGVTQTPRYLIKTRGQQVTLSCSPISGHRSVSWYQQTPGQGLQFLFEYFSETQRNKGNFPGRFSGRQFSNSRSEMNVSTLELGDSALYLCASSLYGGDYNEQFFGPGTRLTVL.

The CDR3 DNA reads as TGTGCCAGCAGTTACTCGGTAGAGACCCAGTACTTC. Its protein is CASSYSVETQYF. The V and J genes are TRBV6-5 and TRBJ2-5; D uncertain. The germline gives CDR1 MNHEY, CDR2 SVGAGI. The CDR3 contains 12 residues. V was clipped by 0 bases and J by 4 bases, with 3 bases between them.

This chain uses TRBV27 with TRBJ1-2; 10 positions match TRBD1. V trimming: 10 bases; J trimming: 1 base; junction bases outside the gene matches: 12. Germline V gene lookup returns CDR1 MNHEY and CDR2 SMNVEV (reference sequence). The CDR3 length is 16 residues. CDR3 sequence reads: CAIVAGGTGVNYGYTF. The CDR3 DNA follows: TGTGCCATCGTCGCCGGCGGGACAGGGGTTAACTATGGCTACACCTTC.

The chain recombines TRBV20-1 with TRBJ2-7, with D perhaps matching TRBD1 (5 bases). V shed 5 bases and J shed 2 bases, with 7 bases lying between them. The CDR3 sequence is 11 residues long. Germline V gene lookup returns CDR1 DFQATT and CDR2 SNEGSKA (reference sequence). CDR3 loop: CSARQTYEQYF. The CDR3 bases are TGCAGTGCTCGACAGACCTACGAGCAGTACTTC.

V gene TRBV20-1 combines with J gene TRBJ1-2; no definite D call. The CDR3 consists of 11 residues. The V end lost 5 bases, the J end lost 3 bases, and 7 bases lay between the germline ends. Looked up from germline, CDR1 is DFQATT and CDR2 is SNEGSKA (reference sequence). The CDR3 loop reads CSALDDYGYTF. DNA of the CDR3: TGCAGTGCTTTAGACGACTATGGCTACACCTTC.

This chain joins TRBV11-2 and TRBJ2-1, with 7 bases that match TRBD2. CDR1 and CDR2 (germline): SGHAT, FQNNGV. The CDR3 totals 17 residues. After removal of 2 bases from V and 7 bases from J, the junction contained 14 bases not matched to a gene. Written as DNA, the CDR3 is TGTGCCAGCAGCTTACTTAGTACGGCGGGAGCGGGGAATGAGCAGTTCTTC. It yields the protein CASSLLSTAGAGNEQFF.

For the CDR3, the DNA is TGCGCCAGCAGCTTAGGAGAGGACTACTATGGCTACACCTTC. As protein: CASSLGEDYYGYTF. The chain joins TRBV5-1 to TRBJ1-2, with D unresolved. CDR1 is SGHRS, CDR2 YFSETQ, per germline. V was cut by 2 bases and J by 3 bases, with 11 bases left in between. The CDR3 has 14 residues.

The V gene is TRBV5-4, the J gene TRBJ1-1; D unresolved. This CDR3 has 13 residues. CDR1 is SGHNT, CDR2 YYREEE, per germline (reference sequence). Trimming cost V 3 bases and J 9 bases, with 15 bases left between them. The CDR3 region is CASSSPSTLQAFF. As DNA, the CDR3 is TGTGCCAGCAGCTCCCCCAGTACTTTACAAGCTTTCTTT.

The rearrangement joins TRBV4-2 to TRBJ2-2, with 8 bases lining up with TRBD2. Unmatched junction bases numbered 13, after V lost 4 bases and J lost 6 bases. This CDR3 spans 17 amino acids. Looked up from germline, CDR1 is LGHNA and CDR2 is YNFKEQ. CDR3 region: CASSPRGGAGVPGELFF. The CDR3 DNA reads as TGTGCCAGCAGCCCCCGTGGGGGAGCGGGAGTACCCGGGGAGCTGTTTTTT.

This clone appeared once. This chain joins TRBV7-7 and TRBJ2-3; 11 bases align to TRBD2. CDR3 length: 15 amino acids. After removal of 8 bases from V and 3 bases from J, the junction contained 7 bases not matched to a gene. Per the germline V gene, CDR1 is SSHAT and CDR2 is FNYEAQ (reference sequence). CDR3 protein: CASSMTSGNTDTQYF. The CDR3 region has the DNA TGTGCCAGCTCGATGACTAGCGGGAATACAGATACGCAGTATTTT.

This chain joins TRBV13 and TRBJ2-7, with 10 bases fitting TRBD2. J was trimmed by 3 bases and V by 0 bases; bases with no gene match: 2. There are 15 residues in the CDR3. CDR1 and CDR2 from the germline V gene are PRHDT and FYEKMQ (reference sequence). CDR3 bases: TGTGCCAGCAGCTTAGGGTCTAGCGGGAGCTACGAGCAGTACTTC. Translating gives CASSLGSSGSYEQYF. The entire variable domain, with the rest obtained from reference TRBV13 and TRBJ2-7, is as follows: AAGVIQSPRHLIKEKRETATLKCYPIPRHDTVYWYQQGPGQDPQFLISFYEKMQSDKGSIPDRFSAQQFSDYHSELNMSSLELGDSALYFCASSLGSSGSYEQYFGPGTRLTVT.

The CDR3, as DNA: TGTGCCAGCAGCCTACAGGGGTCTCCTCGCTACGAGCAGTACTTC. Translated: CASSLQGSPRYEQYF. This sequence joins TRBV7-2 and TRBJ2-7; 7 positions agree with TRBD1. Germline V gene data show CDR1 as SGHTA and CDR2 as FQGNSA. There are 15 residues in the CDR3. V shed 5 bases and J 3 bases; nucleotides not matched to a gene: 10.

V gene TRBV2 combines with J gene TRBJ2-7, with TRBD1 as a possible D gene (6 bases). The CDR3 contains 14 residues. Trimming left V 6 bases short and J 1 base short, with 13 bases between. CDR1 is SNHLY and CDR2 is FYNNEI in the germline V gene. The CDR3 spells CASREQGSSYEQYF. CDR3 nucleotide sequence: TGTGCCAGCAGGGAACAGGGTTCTTCCTACGAGCAGTACTTC. Looking up the rest from reference TRBV2 and TRBJ2-7 gives the full variable domain: EPEVTQTPSHQVTQMGQEVILRCVPISNHLYFYWYRQILGQKVEFLVSFYNNEISEKSEIFDDQFSVERPDGSNFTLKIRSTKLEDSAMYFCASREQGSSYEQYFGPGTRLTVT.